The rows below give T cell receptor beta chains drawn from one sample of a study of neurological immune-mediated disorders. TCRdb redid the calling of the 5' RACE reads with MiXCR, one entry per CDR3 protein. The sample comprises under 60,000 distinct CDR3 sequences, roughly 25% of which are singletons, and roughly 25% rests with the top ten. Sequences were obtained from PBMCs. The receptors were gathered from a woman aged 70-85 years in good health. Both conserved end residues are part of each CDR3. Fields, in order: V gene, J gene, clone size, D gene, CDR3 protein, CDR3 DNA. The D gene is left open where the match is weak. The listing skips clone size in some rows; elsewhere it reads once, few, many or a size class.

TRBV20-1	TRBJ1-1	many	NA	CSARGDGTTEAFF	TGCAGTGCTAGAGGGGACGGGACCACTGAAGCTTTCTTT
TRBV7-2	TRBJ1-3	many	NA	CASSPPGRRNTIYF	TGTGCCAGCAGTCCCCCGGGACGGCGAAACACCATATATTTT
TRBV28	TRBJ2-3	NA	NA	CASSLVGISSTGTQYF	TGTGCCAGCAGTTTGGTGGGTATCTCTAGCACAGGTACGCAGTATTTT
TRBV5-1	TRBJ2-3	NA	TRBD1	CASRSGTGTSSTDTQYF	TGCGCCAGCAGATCCGGGACAGGGACCTCTAGCACAGATACGCAGTATTTT
TRBV20-1	TRBJ2-1	many	TRBD2	CSAGRLAEVYNEQFF	TGCAGTGCTGGGCGACTAGCGGAGGTCTACAATGAGCAGTTCTTC
TRBV20-1	TRBJ1-6	many	NA	CSARGDRQILHF	TGCAGTGCTAGGGGAGACAGGCAGATCCTCCACTTT
TRBV4-3	TRBJ2-1	NA	NA	CASSQGKGVASYNEQFF	TGCGCCAGCAGCCAAGGAAAAGGGGTCGCCTCCTACAATGAGCAGTTCTTC
TRBV5-1	TRBJ2-5	many	NA	CASSLFSLGGQETQYF	TGCGCCAGCAGCTTGTTCTCCCTGGGGGGCCAAGAGACCCAGTACTTC
TRBV20-1	TRBJ2-3	NA	NA	CSARELVDGPGTQYF	TGCAGTGCTAGAGAGCTAGTGGATGGGCCAGGTACGCAGTATTTT
TRBV27	TRBJ2-2	medium-sized	TRBD1	CASSLTPQGATFGGELFF	TGTGCCAGCAGCCTTACCCCTCAGGGGGCGACCTTCGGCGGGGAGCTGTTTTTT
TRBV28	TRBJ2-5	many	TRBD1	CASGGTGQGGETQYF	TGTGCCAGCGGGGGAACGGGACAGGGCGGCGAGACCCAGTACTTC
TRBV29-1	TRBJ1-4	many	TRBD1	CSVGDSNEKLFF	TGCAGCGTCGGGGACAGTAATGAAAAACTGTTTTTT
TRBV7-2	TRBJ2-5	medium-sized	NA	CASSGARNQETQYF	TGTGCCAGCAGCGGGGCGCGAAACCAAGAGACCCAGTACTTC
TRBV9	TRBJ2-5	many	NA	CASSVVGAGETQYF	TGTGCCAGCAGCGTAGTAGGGGCGGGGGAGACCCAGTACTTC
TRBV7-8	TRBJ2-5	NA	TRBD2	CASSLATSGGEETQYF	TGTGCCAGCAGCTTAGCGACTAGCGGGGGGGAGGAGACCCAGTACTTC
TRBV6-1	TRBJ2-1	few	NA	CASSDGILASEQFF	TGTGCCAGCAGTGATGGAATTCTAGCGAGTGAGCAGTTCTTC
TRBV6-5	TRBJ1-6	few	TRBD1	CASTARTGDSPLHF	TGTGCCAGCACTGCCAGGACAGGGGATTCACCCCTCCACTTT
TRBV9	TRBJ2-1	many	TRBD1	CASSPGTGRRSYNEQFF	TGTGCCAGCAGCCCGGGGACAGGACGTCGCTCCTACAATGAGCAGTTCTTC
TRBV5-1	TRBJ2-3	many	NA	CASGLPGSDTQYF	TGCGCCAGCGGTCTACCCGGCTCGGATACGCAGTATTTT
TRBV4-3	TRBJ2-3	NA	TRBD2	CASSIPGLAGGSDTQYF	TGCGCCAGCAGCATCCCGGGACTAGCGGGGGGGTCAGATACGCAGTATTTT
TRBV7-2	TRBJ2-1	many	NA	CASSLATYNEQFF	TGTGCCAGCAGCTTAGCTACCTACAATGAGCAGTTCTTC
TRBV4-1	TRBJ2-5	many	TRBD2	CASSREGLAGTETQYF	TGCGCCAGCAGCCGAGAGGGACTAGCGGGAACGGAGACCCAGTACTTC
TRBV20-1	TRBJ2-2	NA	NA	CSARGGETSNTVELFF	TGCAGTGCTAGAGGGGGCGAGACTTCGAACACCGTGGAGCTGTTTTTT
TRBV7-2	TRBJ1-2	few	NA	CASSLTTIYGYTF	TGTGCCAGCAGCCTCACTACAATCTATGGCTACACCTTC
TRBV6-5	TRBJ1-6	many	TRBD1	CASSFAGGLDNSPLHF	TGTGCCAGCAGTTTTGCAGGGGGCCTGGACAATTCACCCCTCCACTTT
TRBV10-3	TRBJ2-3	NA	NA	CAIRNSTDTHYF	TGTGCCATCAGGAACAGCACAGATACTCATTATTTT
TRBV28	TRBJ2-2	many	NA	CASSLGVVGEVDTGELFF	TGTGCCAGCAGTTTGGGAGTTGTAGGGGAGGTTGACACCGGGGAGCTGTTTTTT
TRBV5-6	TRBJ2-1	NA	NA	CASSLARTLGSYNEQFF	TGTGCCAGCAGCTTGGCCAGGACACTGGGCTCCTACAATGAGCAGTTCTTC
TRBV5-1	TRBJ1-1	many	NA	CASTYRSGRPMNTEAFF	TGCGCCAGCACCTATCGTTCCGGCAGACCAATGAACACTGAAGCTTTCTTT
TRBV20-1	TRBJ2-1	many	TRBD2	CSAPLAGGRNEQFF	TGCAGTGCTCCTCTAGCGGGGGGAAGGAATGAGCAGTTCTTC
TRBV6-5	TRBJ1-1	NA	TRBD1	CASSYRGHHTEAFF	TGTGCCAGCAGTTACAGGGGGCATCACACTGAAGCTTTCTTT
TRBV18	TRBJ2-1	NA	TRBD1	CASSPPLQGDYNEQFF	TGTGCCAGCTCACCACCATTACAGGGGGACTACAATGAGCAGTTCTTC
TRBV29-1	TRBJ2-1	many	NA	CSVALSDEQFF	TGCAGCGTTGCCCTTTCGGATGAGCAGTTCTTC
TRBV18	TRBJ2-1	NA	NA	CASSPVLSSYNEQFF	TGTGCCAGCTCACCAGTCCTCAGCTCCTACAATGAGCAGTTCTTC
TRBV20-1	TRBJ2-3	NA	TRBD2	CSASTVTSGGKDTQYF	TGCAGTGCTTCGACGGTGACTAGCGGGGGTAAAGATACGCAGTATTTT
TRBV5-1	TRBJ1-2	many	TRBD1	CASSDGTGVGYTF	TGCGCCAGCAGCGACGGGACAGGGGTCGGCTACACCTTC
TRBV20-1	TRBJ2-1	many	NA	CSALLGSSYNEQFF	TGCAGTGCCCTCTTGGGTAGTTCCTACAATGAGCAGTTCTTC
TRBV6-1	TRBJ2-1	NA	TRBD2	CASTRDYVNEQLF	TGTGCCAGCACCCGGGACTACGTCAATGAGCAGTTATTC
TRBV7-2	TRBJ1-1	many	NA	CASSPRGVARNTEAFF	TGTGCCAGCAGCCCACGGGGGGTCGCACGGAACACTGAAGCTTTCTTT
TRBV6-5	TRBJ1-3	medium-sized	NA	CASSYMSSGNTIYF	TGTGCCAGCAGTTACATGAGCTCTGGAAACACCATATATTTT
TRBV7-3	TRBJ1-1	NA	NA	CASSPETTDMAFF	TGTGCCAGCAGCCCGGAGACGACAGACATGGCTTTCTTT
TRBV5-1	TRBJ2-1	many	TRBD1	CASSLDGQGGNDEQFF	TGCGCCAGCAGCCTGGATGGACAGGGGGGGAACGATGAGCAGTTCTTC
TRBV5-1	TRBJ2-3	many	NA	CASSISTDTQYF	TGCGCCAGCAGCATTAGCACAGATACGCAGTATTTT
TRBV7-2	TRBJ1-1	many	NA	CASSLDRNTEAFF	TGTGCCAGCAGCTTAGATCGGAACACTGAAGCTTTCTTT
TRBV6-6	TRBJ2-4	many	TRBD1	CASTMGTGDKNIQYF	TGTGCCAGCACCATGGGGACAGGGGACAAAAACATTCAGTACTTC
TRBV3-1	TRBJ2-7	NA	TRBD2	CASSLILAGEGEQYF	TGTGCCAGCAGTCTAATCCTAGCGGGAGAAGGGGAGCAGTACTTC
TRBV5-1	TRBJ2-1	many	NA	CASSLVWQGRGNEQFF	TGCGCCAGCAGCTTGGTGTGGCAGGGCCGTGGGAATGAGCAGTTCTTC
TRBV5-6	TRBJ2-7	many	NA	CASSSRREQYF	TGTGCCAGCAGTTCCCGGCGCGAGCAGTACTTC
TRBV3-1	TRBJ2-1	many	TRBD2	CASSQAPIAGAAYNEQFF	TGTGCCAGCAGCCAAGCCCCCATAGCGGGAGCGGCCTACAATGAGCAGTTCTTC
TRBV24-1	TRBJ2-3	many	NA	CATRAATDTQYF	TGTGCCACCAGAGCAGCCACAGATACGCAGTATTTT
TRBV5-1	TRBJ1-6	many	NA	CASSRAGGDSPLHF	TGCGCCAGCAGCCGGGCCGGAGGAGATTCACCCCTCCACTTT
TRBV12-3/TRBV12-4	TRBJ1-5	many	NA	CASSLFTGGNQPQHF	TGTGCCAGCAGTTTATTCACTGGAGGCAATCAGCCCCAGCATTTT
TRBV25-1	TRBJ1-1	many	NA	CASSEWAEAFF	TGTGCCAGCAGTGAATGGGCAGAAGCTTTCTTT
TRBV20-1	TRBJ1-1	NA	NA	CSAAQQDTEAFF	TGCAGTGCTGCCCAACAAGACACTGAAGCTTTCTTT
TRBV18	TRBJ1-3	many	TRBD1	CASSPPSGGSGNTIYF	TGTGCCAGCTCACCACCGTCAGGGGGCTCTGGAAACACCATATATTTT
TRBV20-1	TRBJ2-1	many	TRBD2	CSARDSLSGSVVVNEQFF	TGCAGTGCTAGAGATTCCTTAAGCGGGAGCGTCGTAGTGAATGAGCAGTTCTTC
TRBV25-1	TRBJ1-3	NA	NA	CASSAPPSSGNTIYF	TGTGCCAGCAGTGCCCCACCGAGCTCTGGAAACACCATATATTTT
TRBV5-1	TRBJ1-1	many	NA	CASLVGPGATEAFF	TGCGCCAGCTTGGTGGGCCCGGGGGCCACTGAAGCTTTCTTT
TRBV20-1	TRBJ1-2	many	NA	CSAEPQGVGYTF	TGCAGTGCTGAGCCGCAGGGTGTTGGCTACACCTTC